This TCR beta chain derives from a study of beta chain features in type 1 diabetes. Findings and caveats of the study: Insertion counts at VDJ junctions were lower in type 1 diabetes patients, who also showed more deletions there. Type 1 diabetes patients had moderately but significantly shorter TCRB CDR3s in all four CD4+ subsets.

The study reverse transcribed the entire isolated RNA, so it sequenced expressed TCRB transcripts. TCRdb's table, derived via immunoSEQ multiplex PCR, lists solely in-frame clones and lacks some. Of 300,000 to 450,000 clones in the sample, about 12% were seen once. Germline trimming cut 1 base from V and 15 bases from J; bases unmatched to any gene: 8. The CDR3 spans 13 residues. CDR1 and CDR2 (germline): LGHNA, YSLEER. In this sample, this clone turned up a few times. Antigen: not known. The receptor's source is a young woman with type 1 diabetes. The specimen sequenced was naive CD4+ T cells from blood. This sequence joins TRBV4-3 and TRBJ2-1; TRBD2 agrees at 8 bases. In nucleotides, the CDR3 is TGCGCCAGCAGCCAAGGACCGGGACTAGGAGTGTTCTTC. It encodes CASSQGPGLGVFF.